This record looks at one T cell receptor beta chain sequence and its context. As originally analysed: Estimates of nucleated cell counts were drawn from the amplification of reference gene primers. Clones were read by immunoSEQ multiplex PCR, and TCRdb kept only the in-frame ones, dropping some. V and J calls plus clone size are reproduced from that table; the DNA served to infer D and trimming. The sample lists 250,000 to 300,000 clones, more than 70% occurring once. This entry belongs to a study of blood T cell repertoires in COVID-19. Study summary: Donors in the United States, Italy and Spain gave samples during acute or convalescent COVID-19. Sources were T cells, B-cell-depleted T cells, or PBMCs; the material itself was cDNA or gDNA.

The junction had 19 bases not matched to a gene; V was cut back by 6 bases and J by 5 bases. Germline CDR1 reads SGHRS; CDR2 reads YFSETQ. The CDR3 is made up of 19 amino acids. Sequencing was carried out using peripheral blood. This rearrangement joins TRBV5-1 to TRBJ2-2, with TRBD2 identical over 10 bases. The receptor comes from a man older than 75 with acute or convalescent COVID-19. CDR3 residues: CASTKRGASGSLRTGELFF. The CDR3 DNA reads TGCGCCAGCACCAAACGAGGGGCTAGCGGGAGCCTCAGGACCGGGGAGCTGTTTTTT. Full variable domain (remainder filled in from reference TRBV5-1 and TRBJ2-2): KAGVTQTPRYLIKTRGQQVTLSCSPISGHRSVSWYQQTPGQGLQFLFEYFSETQRNKGNFPGRFSGRQFSNSRSEMNVSTLELGDSALYLCASTKRGASGSLRTGELFFGEGSRLTVL.